Listed below are T cell receptor beta chains from one sample, sequenced in a study of T-cell reconstitution after alpha-beta-depleted transplantation in children. TCRdb re-derived calls from the PCR reads in MiXCR, one entry per CDR3 protein. The table has about 270,000 distinct CDR3 sequences, 9.9% seen once; the top ten hold about 9.5%. The sample consisted of PBMCs from the stem cell graft donor, taken from the stem cell graft. The source of these receptors is a human donor who donated a stem cell graft to a child with SCID. The CDR3 runs from the conserved cysteine through the conserved F or W. The order of the fields is D gene, J gene, V gene, clone size, CDR3 protein, CDR3 DNA. The D gene is left open where the match is weak. For some rows the clone size is stated as once, few or many, or as a class when expanded; others skip it.

.	TRBJ2-2	TRBV10-3	.	CAISEHGELFF	TGTGCCATCAGTGAACACGGGGAGCTGTTTTTT
.	TRBJ2-2	TRBV6-5	few	CASKQAGELFF	TGTGCCAGCAAACAAGCCGGGGAGCTGTTTTTT
TRBD1	TRBJ2-2	TRBV7-8	.	CASSSIRGLNTGELFF	TGTGCCAGCAGCTCCATCAGGGGGCTGAACACCGGGGAGCTGTTTTTT
.	TRBJ2-3	TRBV29-1	few	CSVVVADTQYF	TGCAGCGTCGTAGTTGCAGATACGCAGTATTTT
TRBD1	TRBJ2-7	TRBV3-1	few	CASSLGQANEQYF	TGTGCCAGCAGCCTGGGACAGGCCAACGAGCAGTACTTC
.	TRBJ2-7	TRBV10-3	few	CAISESGLMDEQYF	TGTGCCATCAGTGAGTCAGGTCTTATGGACGAGCAGTACTTC
.	TRBJ2-7	TRBV5-4	.	CASSDVTYPNEQYF	TGTGCCAGCAGCGACGTGACATACCCGAACGAGCAGTACTTC
.	TRBJ2-3	TRBV18	few	CASSPRQITDTQYF	TGTGCCAGCTCACCTCGACAGATCACAGATACGCAGTATTTT
.	TRBJ2-6	TRBV5-1	few	CASSRSGEVPGANVLTF	TGCGCCAGCAGCAGGTCAGGGGAGGTACCTGGGGCCAACGTCCTGACTTTC
.	TRBJ2-6	TRBV7-9	few	CASSFSDSGANVLTF	TGTGCCAGCAGCTTTAGTGACTCTGGGGCCAACGTCCTGACTTTC
.	TRBJ2-2	TRBV20-1	few	CSAQGNGELFF	TGCAGTGCTCAGGGGAACGGGGAGCTGTTTTTT
TRBD1	TRBJ1-6	TRBV6-1	many	CASSKTGGALRSPLHF	TGTGCCAGCAGTAAAACAGGGGGCGCATTACGATCACCCCTCCACTTT
TRBD1	TRBJ2-7	TRBV5-5	few	CASSSPPGQATYEQYF	TGTGCCAGCAGCTCCCCGCCGGGACAGGCGACCTACGAGCAGTACTTC
.	TRBJ2-2	TRBV5-5	few	CASSLVGQSTGELFF	TGTGCCAGCAGCTTGGTAGGACAGTCAACCGGGGAGCTGTTTTTT
TRBD2	TRBJ2-2	TRBV20-1	.	CSAPSGGVVGELFF	TGCAGTGCCCCCAGCGGGGGGGTGGTCGGGGAGCTGTTTTTT
.	TRBJ2-2	TRBV12-3/TRBV12-4	few	CASSLNGPGELFF	TGTGCCAGCAGTTTAAATGGGCCCGGGGAGCTGTTTTTT
.	TRBJ2-7	TRBV29-1	.	CSVETSGKQYF	TGCAGCGTTGAAACCTCAGGGAAGCAGTACTTC
.	TRBJ2-7	TRBV20-1	.	CSARLSDGYEQYF	TGCAGTGCTAGACTATCGGACGGTTACGAGCAGTACTTC
TRBD1	TRBJ2-2	TRBV11-2	few	CASSLGDRGYPNTGELFF	TGTGCCAGCAGCCTAGGGGACAGGGGATACCCGAACACCGGGGAGCTGTTTTTT
.	TRBJ2-3	TRBV7-9	few	CASRPTTDTQYF	TGTGCCAGCAGACCAACCACAGATACGCAGTATTTT
.	TRBJ2-2	TRBV6-5	few	CASSYGVAGELFF	TGTGCCAGCAGTTACGGGGTGGCCGGGGAGCTGTTTTTT
.	TRBJ2-2	TRBV6-5	.	CASSLGRGDGELFF	TGTGCCAGCAGTTTAGGCAGGGGGGACGGGGAGCTGTTTTTT
.	TRBJ1-1	TRBV18	.	CASSPGRVGTEAFF	TGTGCCAGCTCACCGGGCAGGGTCGGTACTGAAGCTTTCTTT
TRBD1	TRBJ2-1	TRBV4-2	.	CASSQEIGTGVYNEQFF	TGTGCCAGCAGCCAAGAGATCGGGACAGGGGTCTACAATGAGCAGTTCTTC
.	TRBJ2-2	TRBV19	.	CASSMGANFWELFF	TGTGCCAGTAGTATGGGGGCCAATTTCTGGGAGCTGTTTTTT
TRBD2	TRBJ2-6	TRBV20-1	.	CSAKGLAGSSGANVLTF	TGCAGTGCTAAGGGACTAGCGGGGAGCTCTGGGGCCAACGTCCTGACTTTC
.	TRBJ1-1	TRBV29-1	many	CSVGGPGGTEAFF	TGCAGCGTTGGAGGACCCGGGGGCACTGAAGCTTTCTTT
.	TRBJ1-2	TRBV6-5	.	CASSQTERYGYTF	TGTGCCAGCAGTCAGACAGAACGCTATGGCTACACCTTC
.	TRBJ2-5	TRBV29-1	many	CSVEDLAGQQETQYF	TGCAGCGTTGAAGATCTTGCGGGACAGCAAGAGACCCAGTACTTC
TRBD2	TRBJ2-1	TRBV6-4	many	CASSDSSGGGNEQFF	TGTGCCAGCAGTGACTCTAGCGGGGGCGGGAATGAGCAGTTCTTC
.	TRBJ2-7	TRBV12-3/TRBV12-4	many	CASSLRDRSYEQYF	TGTGCCAGCAGTTTGCGAGACCGTTCCTACGAGCAGTACTTC
.	TRBJ1-1	TRBV4-2	few	CASSQDLGVGAFF	TGTGCCAGCAGCCAAGATCTAGGGGTTGGAGCTTTCTTT
.	TRBJ2-3	TRBV20-1	many	CSAMGRTDTQYF	TGCAGTGCTATGGGACGCACAGATACGCAGTATTTT
TRBD1	TRBJ1-5	TRBV2	many	CASSGEDRGGNQPQHF	TGTGCCAGCAGTGGGGAGGACAGGGGTGGCAATCAGCCCCAGCATTTT
.	TRBJ1-6	TRBV6-2/TRBV6-3	.	CASSLTENSPLHF	TGTGCCAGCAGTCTGACAGAAAATTCACCCCTCCACTTT